One T cell receptor beta chain is described in this entry. TCRdb reprocessed the RT-PCR reads via MiXCR and lists one record per CDR3 protein. This sample carries hundreds of thousands of distinct CDR3 sequences, approximately 15% of them seen once, and the ten largest clones take just over 3.5%. This CDR3 is built from 14 residues. Germline assignment: CDR1 MNHEY and CDR2 SMNVEV (reference sequence). V dropped 5 bases and J dropped 3; count of bases not matched to a gene: 6. The TCR comes from a female donor in good health, serving as a healthy control. Specimen: memory CD4+ T cells from blood. J is TRBJ2-5 and V is TRBV27; 7 nucleotides line up with TRBD2. CDR3 sequence reads: CASSIAGLEETQYF. The CDR3 DNA is TGTGCCAGCAGTATAGCGGGCCTCGAAGAGACCCAGTACTTC.